These 5 T cell receptor beta chains were sequenced from one sample in a study of blood T cell repertoires in COVID-19. Generated by immunoSEQ multiplex PCR, the TCRdb table keeps only in-frame clones and is missing some. The table records roughly 160,000 clones, more than 75% of them present only once. Material for sequencing was peripheral blood. These receptors came from a man aged 18 to 30 with COVID-19, enrolled during active disease.

The DNA for the CDR3 is TGTGCCACCAGCAAGCAGGCCGGGGAGCTGTTTTTT. It codes for CATSKQAGELFF. The rearrangement joins TRBV15 to TRBJ2-2; no clear D gene. V was pared by 4 bases and J by 6 bases, with 6 bases between. Germline assignment: CDR1 LNHNV and CDR2 YYDKDF (reference sequence). The CDR3 runs to 12 residues.

V and J are TRBV28 and TRBJ1-5, with 11 bases identical to TRBD1. Trimming at V came to 3 bases and at J to 6 bases, leaving 1 base not matched to a gene. The CDR3 spans 14 residues. Germline CDR1 reads MDHEN; CDR2 reads SYDVKM. The CDR3 region has the DNA TGTGCCAGCAGTTTCGGGACAGGGGGTCAGCCCCAGCATTTT. It yields the protein CASSFGTGGQPQHF.

This chain connects TRBV7-9 to TRBJ2-7; tentative D call: TRBD2 (7 bases). CDR3 length: 14 amino acids. Trimming left V 7 bases short and J 4 bases short, with 17 bases between. Germline CDR1 SEHNR, CDR2 FQNEAQ (reference sequence). CDR3 nucleotide sequence: TGTGCCAGCACCCAGGGGAGACTAGCTTACGAGCAGTACTTC. It specifies CASTQGRLAYEQYF. The full variable domain, in which reference TRBV7-9 and TRBJ2-7 provide the parts outside the CDR3, is DTGVSQNPRHKITKRGQNVTFRCDPISEHNRLYWYRQTLGQGPEFLTYFQNEAQLEKSRLLSDRFSAERPKGSFSTLEIQRTEQGDSAMYLCASTQGRLAYEQYFGPGTRLTVT.

CDR3 bases: TGTGCCATCATGGGGGGACCCGGGGAGCTGTTTTTT. As protein: CAIMGGPGELFF. This chain connects TRBV10-3 to TRBJ2-2, with D tentatively TRBD2 (6 bases). This CDR3 contains 12 residues. Germline loops: CDR1 ENHRY, CDR2 SYGVKD. V was clipped by 7 bases and J by 6 bases, with 9 bases between them.

The chain is built from TRBV28 and TRBJ2-5, with D possibly matching TRBD2 (6 bases). The V end was cut by 3 bases, the J end by 1 base, with 18 bases between. CDR1 MDHEN and CDR2 SYDVKM come from the germline V gene. This CDR3 spans 17 amino acids. The CDR3 here is CASSFLPPGVLQETQYF. CDR3 nucleotides: TGTGCCAGCAGTTTTCTCCCTCCGGGGGTACTCCAAGAGACCCAGTACTTC. The variable domain in full, with the rest retrieved from reference TRBV28 and TRBJ2-5, is DVKVTQSSRYLVKRTGEKVFLECVQDMDHENMFWYRQDPGLGLRLIYFSYDVKMKEKGDIPEGYSVSREKKERFSLILESASTNQTSMYLCASSFLPPGVLQETQYFGPGTRLLVL.